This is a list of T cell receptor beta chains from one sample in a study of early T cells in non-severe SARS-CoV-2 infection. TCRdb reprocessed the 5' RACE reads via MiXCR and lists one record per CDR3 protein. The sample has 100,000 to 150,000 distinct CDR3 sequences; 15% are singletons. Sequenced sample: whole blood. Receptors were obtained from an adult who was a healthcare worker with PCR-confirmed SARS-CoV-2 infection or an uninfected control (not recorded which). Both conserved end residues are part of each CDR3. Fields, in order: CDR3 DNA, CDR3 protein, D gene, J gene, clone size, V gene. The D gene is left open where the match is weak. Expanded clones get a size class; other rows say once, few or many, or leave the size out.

CDR3nt: TGTGCCAGCAGCTTAGGGGATAAGCAGTTCTTC; CDR3aa: CASSLGDKQFF; d_gene: NA; j_gene: TRBJ2-1; abundance: few; v_gene: TRBV7-9
CDR3nt: TGTGCCAGCAGATGGGCGGACAACACCGGGGAGCTGTTTTTT; CDR3aa: CASRWADNTGELFF; d_gene: NA; j_gene: TRBJ2-2; abundance: NA; v_gene: TRBV7-7
CDR3nt: TGTGCCAGCAGCTCGATTGGGCAGGGTAATAAGAATCGCTACACCTTC; CDR3aa: CASSSIGQGNKNRYTF; d_gene: NA; j_gene: TRBJ1-2; abundance: NA; v_gene: TRBV5-4
CDR3nt: TGTGCCAGCAGTTACTCACGGGGGGGCTACAATGAGCAGTTCTTC; CDR3aa: CASSYSRGGYNEQFF; d_gene: TRBD2; j_gene: TRBJ2-1; abundance: few; v_gene: TRBV6-5
CDR3nt: TGTGCCAGCAGCATCACTAACAGGGTCGAGGGCTACACCTTC; CDR3aa: CASSITNRVEGYTF; d_gene: NA; j_gene: TRBJ1-2; abundance: few; v_gene: TRBV7-9
CDR3nt: TGTGCCAGCAGGTCGGGGGGTGAAGCTTTCTTT; CDR3aa: CASRSGGEAFF; d_gene: NA; j_gene: TRBJ1-1; abundance: NA; v_gene: TRBV6-6
CDR3nt: TGTGCCAGCAGCTTGGTAGGGGGCAAACAAGAGACCCAGTACTTC; CDR3aa: CASSLVGGKQETQYF; d_gene: TRBD1; j_gene: TRBJ2-5; abundance: NA; v_gene: TRBV7-2
CDR3nt: TGTGCCAGCAGTTACTCGGTAACCGAGCAGTACTTC; CDR3aa: CASSYSVTEQYF; d_gene: NA; j_gene: TRBJ2-7; abundance: NA; v_gene: TRBV6-6
CDR3nt: TGTGCCTGCCTTTCCACGACGGTTGAAGCTTTCTTT; CDR3aa: CACLSTTVEAFF; d_gene: NA; j_gene: TRBJ1-1; abundance: few; v_gene: TRBV30
CDR3nt: TGTGCCAGCAGTTACAAAGGGGGCGGTACGGAGACCCAGTACTTC; CDR3aa: CASSYKGGGTETQYF; d_gene: TRBD1; j_gene: TRBJ2-5; abundance: NA; v_gene: TRBV6-6
CDR3nt: TGTGCCAGTAGTATAGGGGGTTTCAATCAGCCCCAGCATTTT; CDR3aa: CASSIGGFNQPQHF; d_gene: NA; j_gene: TRBJ1-5; abundance: NA; v_gene: TRBV19
CDR3nt: TGTGCCAGCAGCCTTGGGTCCGTAGACACTGAAGCTTTCTTT; CDR3aa: CASSLGSVDTEAFF; d_gene: NA; j_gene: TRBJ1-1; abundance: many; v_gene: TRBV7-9
CDR3nt: TGCAGCGTTACACGGAGCTCCTATAATTCACCCCTCCACTTT; CDR3aa: CSVTRSSYNSPLHF; d_gene: NA; j_gene: TRBJ1-6; abundance: few; v_gene: TRBV29-1
CDR3nt: TGCAGCGTTCGGGACTTCATTAATTCACCCCTCCACTTT; CDR3aa: CSVRDFINSPLHF; d_gene: NA; j_gene: TRBJ1-6; abundance: NA; v_gene: TRBV29-1
CDR3nt: TGTGCCAGCAGCTTAGGCGGGGGGAACCAAGAGACCCAGTACTTC; CDR3aa: CASSLGGGNQETQYF; d_gene: TRBD2; j_gene: TRBJ2-5; abundance: NA; v_gene: TRBV11-2
CDR3nt: TGCGCCAGCAGCCAAGCGATTGCAAGGGGTGAAGCTTTCTTT; CDR3aa: CASSQAIARGEAFF; d_gene: NA; j_gene: TRBJ1-1; abundance: few; v_gene: TRBV4-1
CDR3nt: TGCGCCAGCAGTGACGATAACGAGCAGTACTTC; CDR3aa: CASSDDNEQYF; d_gene: NA; j_gene: TRBJ2-7; abundance: NA; v_gene: TRBV10-2
CDR3nt: TGTGCCAGCAGTTTATCGGGGGGGTATCAAGAGACCCAGTACTTC; CDR3aa: CASSLSGGYQETQYF; d_gene: TRBD2; j_gene: TRBJ2-5; abundance: many; v_gene: TRBV12-3/TRBV12-4
CDR3nt: TGTGCCAGCAGCGCCCGTTCAGGGGTCCCAGAGACCCAGTACTTC; CDR3aa: CASSARSGVPETQYF; d_gene: NA; j_gene: TRBJ2-5; abundance: NA; v_gene: TRBV9
CDR3nt: TGCAGCGCCTGGGAACCCGGGGAGCTGTTTTTT; CDR3aa: CSAWEPGELFF; d_gene: NA; j_gene: TRBJ2-2; abundance: few; v_gene: TRBV29-1
CDR3nt: TGCGCCAGCAGCTTGGACGGACCTTCCTCTGAAGCTTTCTTT; CDR3aa: CASSLDGPSSEAFF; d_gene: NA; j_gene: TRBJ1-1; abundance: few; v_gene: TRBV5-1
CDR3nt: TGTGCCAGCAGTGACAAGAGACTAGCGGGAAGCGGGGAGCAGTTCTTC; CDR3aa: CASSDKRLAGSGEQFF; d_gene: TRBD2; j_gene: TRBJ2-1; abundance: NA; v_gene: TRBV6-1
CDR3nt: TGTGCCAGCAGTTACCTCACCGGCGGGGGGTATGGCTACACCTTC; CDR3aa: CASSYLTGGGYGYTF; d_gene: NA; j_gene: TRBJ1-2; abundance: NA; v_gene: TRBV6-2/TRBV6-3